The T cell receptor (beta chain) described here comes from a study of cytomegalovirus exposure and HLA in healthy donors. Study-level findings and limits: Within an earlier analysis, most TCR beta V segments proved productive either about 90% or about 30% of the time.

Points on this clone: The antigen remains unidentified.

Per germline, CDR1 SEHNR and CDR2 FQNEAQ (reference sequence). CDR3 length equals 13 residues. V was clipped by 5 bases and J by 4 bases, with 11 bases between them. A multiplex PCR was run with 60 Vbeta primers and 13 Jbeta primers. Sequencing used immunoSEQ multiplex PCR; TCRdb keeps in-frame clones, though not all of them. The data show under 200,000 clones, around 77% seen once. Sequenced: PBMCs. The TCR originated in a young woman in good health and CMV-seropositive. The chain is built from TRBV7-9 and TRBJ1-1, with D unclear. CDR3 nucleotides: TGTGCCAGCAGCGCTCAGGAGGGCACTGAAGCTTTCTTT. Amino acid sequence: CASSAQEGTEAFF.